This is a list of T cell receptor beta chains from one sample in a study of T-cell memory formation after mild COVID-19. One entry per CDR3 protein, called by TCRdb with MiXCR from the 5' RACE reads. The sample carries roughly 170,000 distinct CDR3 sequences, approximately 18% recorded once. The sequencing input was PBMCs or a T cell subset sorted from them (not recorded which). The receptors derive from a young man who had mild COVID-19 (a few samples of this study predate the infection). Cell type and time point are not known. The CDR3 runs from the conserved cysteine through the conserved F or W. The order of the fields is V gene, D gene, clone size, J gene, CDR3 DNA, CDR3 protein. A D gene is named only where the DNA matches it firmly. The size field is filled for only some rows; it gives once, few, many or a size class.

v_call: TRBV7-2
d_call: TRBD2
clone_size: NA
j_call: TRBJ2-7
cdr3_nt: TGTGCCAGCAGCTATACTAGCGGGGGCTACGAGCAGTACTTC
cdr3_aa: CASSYTSGGYEQYF

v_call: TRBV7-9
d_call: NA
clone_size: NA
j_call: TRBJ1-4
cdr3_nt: TGTGCCAGCAGCTTAGGAGGGTCGGCGCCCAGGCAGTTTTTT
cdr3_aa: CASSLGGSAPRQFF

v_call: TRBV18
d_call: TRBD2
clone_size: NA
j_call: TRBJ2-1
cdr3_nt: TGTGCCAGCTCACCCAATAGCGGGGATAGCTCCTACAATGAGCAGTTCTTC
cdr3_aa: CASSPNSGDSSYNEQFF

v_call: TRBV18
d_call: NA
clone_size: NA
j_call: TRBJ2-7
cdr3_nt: TGTGCCAGCTCACCTGGGGAAGGGGGATACTACGAGCAGTACTTC
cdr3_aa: CASSPGEGGYYEQYF

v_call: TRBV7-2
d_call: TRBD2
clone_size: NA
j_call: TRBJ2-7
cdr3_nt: TGTGCCAGCAGCTTTCCCCTCCCCGCGGGGCGGGGGGGCTCCTACGAGCAGTACTTC
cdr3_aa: CASSFPLPAGRGGSYEQYF

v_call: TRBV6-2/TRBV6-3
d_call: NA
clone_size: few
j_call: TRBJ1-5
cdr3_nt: TGTGCCAGCACCTTCGGGGGATGGAGCAATCAGCCCCAGCATTTT
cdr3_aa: CASTFGGWSNQPQHF

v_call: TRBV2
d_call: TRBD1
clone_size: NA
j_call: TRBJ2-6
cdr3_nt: TGTGCCAGCAATGGAGTACAGGGGGCATCTACTGGGGCCAACGTCCTGACTTTC
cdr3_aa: CASNGVQGASTGANVLTF

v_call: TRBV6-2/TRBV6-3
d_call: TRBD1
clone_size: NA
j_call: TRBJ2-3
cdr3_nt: TGTGCCAGCAGTTACGGGGGACAGGGGGAGGTGGATACGCAGTATTTT
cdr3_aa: CASSYGGQGEVDTQYF

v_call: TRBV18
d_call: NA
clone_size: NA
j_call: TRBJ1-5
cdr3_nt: TGTGCCAGCTCACCGGGGAGCGATCAGCCCCAGCATTTT
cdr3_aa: CASSPGSDQPQHF

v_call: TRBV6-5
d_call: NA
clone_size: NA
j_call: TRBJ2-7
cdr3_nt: TGTGCCAGCAGTCTGGACCGGGAGGAGCAGTACTTC
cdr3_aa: CASSLDREEQYF

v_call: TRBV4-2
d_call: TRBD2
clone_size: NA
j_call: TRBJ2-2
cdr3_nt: TGTGCCAGCCACCCAATTGGGACTAGCTACACCGGGGAGCTGTTTTTT
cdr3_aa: CASHPIGTSYTGELFF

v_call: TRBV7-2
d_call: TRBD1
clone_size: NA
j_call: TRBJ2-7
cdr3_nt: TGTGCCAGCAGCTTAGGACTTAGGCGGACAGGGCATCACGAGCAGTACTTC
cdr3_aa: CASSLGLRRTGHHEQYF

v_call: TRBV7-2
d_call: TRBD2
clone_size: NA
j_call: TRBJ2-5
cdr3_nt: TGTGCCAGCAGCTTGGGGACTAGCGGGTTCGAGACCCAGTACTTC
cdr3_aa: CASSLGTSGFETQYF

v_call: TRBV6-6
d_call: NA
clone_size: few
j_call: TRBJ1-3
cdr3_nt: TGTGCCAGCAGTTACTCGCAGGGCACTCTCTCTGGAAACACCATATATTTT
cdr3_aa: CASSYSQGTLSGNTIYF

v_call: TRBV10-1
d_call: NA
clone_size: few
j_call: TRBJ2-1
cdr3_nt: TGCGCCAACGACCCCCAACCAGGGGCTAGCTCCTACAATGAGCAGTTCTTC
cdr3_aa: CANDPQPGASSYNEQFF

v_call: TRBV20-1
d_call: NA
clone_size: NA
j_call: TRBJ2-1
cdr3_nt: TGCAGTGCTAGAGATTATGGGAGCTCCTACAATGAGCAGTTCTTC
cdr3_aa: CSARDYGSSYNEQFF

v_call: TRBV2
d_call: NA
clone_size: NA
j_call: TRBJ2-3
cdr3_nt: TGTGCCAGCAGGGAGGGAACAGATACGCAGTATTTT
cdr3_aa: CASREGTDTQYF

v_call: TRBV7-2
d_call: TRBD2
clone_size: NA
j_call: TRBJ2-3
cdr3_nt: TGTGCCAGCAGCCTGTACGGGGGACTAGCGGGGGTCACAGATACGCAGTATTTT
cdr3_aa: CASSLYGGLAGVTDTQYF

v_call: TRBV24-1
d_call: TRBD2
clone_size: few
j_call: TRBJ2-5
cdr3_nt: TGTGCCACCAGTGATGGGCTACTAGCGGACCAAGAGACCCAGTACTTC
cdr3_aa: CATSDGLLADQETQYF

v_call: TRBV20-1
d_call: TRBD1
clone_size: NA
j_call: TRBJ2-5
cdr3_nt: TGCAGTGCTCAGGACAGGGGGCGTTTAGAGACCCAGTACTTC
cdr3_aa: CSAQDRGRLETQYF

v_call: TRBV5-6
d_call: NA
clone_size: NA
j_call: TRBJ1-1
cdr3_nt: TGTGCCAGCAGCTACAGGGCGGGCACTGAAGCTTTCTTT
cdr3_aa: CASSYRAGTEAFF

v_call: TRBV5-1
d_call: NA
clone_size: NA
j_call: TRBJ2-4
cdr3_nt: TGCGCCAGCAGCTTGGATCAGGCCCGGGACATTCAGTACTTC
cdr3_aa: CASSLDQARDIQYF

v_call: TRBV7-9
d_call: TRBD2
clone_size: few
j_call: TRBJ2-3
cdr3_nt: TGTGCCAGCAGCCTTGGGAGCGGGGGGGCCCCAGATACGCAGTATTTT
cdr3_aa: CASSLGSGGAPDTQYF

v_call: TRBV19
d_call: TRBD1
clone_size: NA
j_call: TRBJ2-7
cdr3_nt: TGTGCCAGTAGTATCCAGTGGACAGGGCCCCACGAGCAGTACTTC
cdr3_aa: CASSIQWTGPHEQYF

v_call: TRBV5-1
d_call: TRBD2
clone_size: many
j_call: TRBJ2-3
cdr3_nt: TGCGCCAGCAGCGGCGACACTAGCGGGGGGACAGATACGCAGTATTTT
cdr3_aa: CASSGDTSGGTDTQYF

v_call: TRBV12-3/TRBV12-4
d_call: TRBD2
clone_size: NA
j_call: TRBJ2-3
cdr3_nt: TGTGCCAGCAGTTCGTTCCTAGCGGGGTTTACGCAGTATTTT
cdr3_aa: CASSSFLAGFTQYF

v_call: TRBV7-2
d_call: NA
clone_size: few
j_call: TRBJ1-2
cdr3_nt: TGTGCCAGCAGCTTAGTTGCACAAGCTAACTATGGCTACACCTTC
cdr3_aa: CASSLVAQANYGYTF

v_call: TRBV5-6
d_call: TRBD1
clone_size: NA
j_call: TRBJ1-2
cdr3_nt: TGTGCCAGCAGCCCTCTAGACAGGGGATGGTACACCTTC
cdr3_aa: CASSPLDRGWYTF

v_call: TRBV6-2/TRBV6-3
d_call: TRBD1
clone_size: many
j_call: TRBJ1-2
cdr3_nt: TGTGCCAGCAGTTACTCCGCAGGGGACAGTACACCGAACTATGGCTACACCTTC
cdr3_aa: CASSYSAGDSTPNYGYTF

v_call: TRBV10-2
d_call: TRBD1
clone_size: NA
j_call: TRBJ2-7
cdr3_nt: TGCGCCAGCAGTGAGTCACAGGGGGCCCGCGAGCAGTACTTC
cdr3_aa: CASSESQGAREQYF

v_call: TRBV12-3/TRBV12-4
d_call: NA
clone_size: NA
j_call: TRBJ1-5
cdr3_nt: TGTGCCAGCAGTTCAATACAGGGAGATCAGCCCCAGCATTTT
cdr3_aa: CASSSIQGDQPQHF

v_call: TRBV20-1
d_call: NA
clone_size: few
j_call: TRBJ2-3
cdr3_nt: TGCAGTCTTTCTATAGCGAGTCAGGGTACGCAGTATTTT
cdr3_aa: CSLSIASQGTQYF

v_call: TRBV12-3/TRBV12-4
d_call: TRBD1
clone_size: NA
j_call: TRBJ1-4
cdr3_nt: TGTGCCAGCACCCTTCGGGACAGTACTAATGAAAAACTGTTTTTT
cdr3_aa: CASTLRDSTNEKLFF

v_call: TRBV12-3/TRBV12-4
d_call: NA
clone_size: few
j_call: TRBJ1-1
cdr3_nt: TGTGCCAGCAGTCGTAGGGGACCATCCACTGAAGCTTTCTTT
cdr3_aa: CASSRRGPSTEAFF

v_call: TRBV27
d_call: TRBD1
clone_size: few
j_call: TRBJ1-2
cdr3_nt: TGTGCCAGCAGGGAGGACAGGGGGCTAGGCTATGGCTACACCTTC
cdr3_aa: CASREDRGLGYGYTF

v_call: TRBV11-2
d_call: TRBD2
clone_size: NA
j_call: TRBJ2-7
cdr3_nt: TGTGCCAGCAGCTCACTATTCGGGGGGGCTTACGAGCAGTACTTC
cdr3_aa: CASSSLFGGAYEQYF

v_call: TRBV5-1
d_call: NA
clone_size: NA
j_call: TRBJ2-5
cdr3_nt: TGCGCCAGCAGCTCAACACTAGACCAAGAGACCCAGTACTTC
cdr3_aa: CASSSTLDQETQYF

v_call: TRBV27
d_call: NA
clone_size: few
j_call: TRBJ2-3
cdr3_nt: TGTGCCAGCAGTTTAATGGCTAGCACAGATACGCAGTATTTT
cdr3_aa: CASSLMASTDTQYF

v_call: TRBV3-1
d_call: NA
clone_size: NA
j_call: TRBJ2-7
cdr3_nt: TGTGCCAGCAGCCAAGATCGGGCCCAAAGGAGCTCCTACGAGCAGTACTTC
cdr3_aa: CASSQDRAQRSSYEQYF

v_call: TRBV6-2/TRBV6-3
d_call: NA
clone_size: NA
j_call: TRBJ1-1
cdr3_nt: TGTGCCAGCAGTCCCGCGGGGGCCATGAACACTGAAGCTTTCTTT
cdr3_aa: CASSPAGAMNTEAFF

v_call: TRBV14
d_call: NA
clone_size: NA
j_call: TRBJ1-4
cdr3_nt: TGTGCCAGCAGCCAGAGGACAGCAACTAATGAAAAACTGTTTTTT
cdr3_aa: CASSQRTATNEKLFF